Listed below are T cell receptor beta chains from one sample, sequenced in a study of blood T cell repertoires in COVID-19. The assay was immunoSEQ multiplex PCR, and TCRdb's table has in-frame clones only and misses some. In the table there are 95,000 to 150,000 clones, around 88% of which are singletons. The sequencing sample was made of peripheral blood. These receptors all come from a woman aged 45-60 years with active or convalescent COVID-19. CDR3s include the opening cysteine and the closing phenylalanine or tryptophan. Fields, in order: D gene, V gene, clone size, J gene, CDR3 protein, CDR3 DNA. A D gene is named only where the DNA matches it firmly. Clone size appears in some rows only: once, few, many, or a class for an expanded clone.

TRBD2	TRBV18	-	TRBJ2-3	CASSRDSGSRDTQYF	TGTGCCAGCTCGCGGGATAGCGGGAGCAGAGATACGCAGTATTTT
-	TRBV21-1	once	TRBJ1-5	CASSPRDRDRTNQPQHF	TGTGCCAGCAGCCCTCGCGACCGGGACAGAACGAATCAGCCCCAGCATTTT
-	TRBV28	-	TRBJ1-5	CASSLSGRWGHSNQPQHF	TGTGCCAGCAGTTTATCCGGCAGGTGGGGACATAGCAATCAGCCCCAGCATTTT
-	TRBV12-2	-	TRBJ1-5	CASLPLDRGHQPQHF	TGTGCAAGTCTCCCTTTGGACAGGGGCCATCAGCCCCAGCATTTT
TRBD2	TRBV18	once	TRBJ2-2	CASSPPLAGGRSGELFF	TGTGCCAGCTCACCTCCACTAGCGGGAGGGCGATCCGGGGAGCTGTTTTTT
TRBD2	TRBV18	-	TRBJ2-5	CASSPSLAGGAGEETQYF	TGTGCCAGCTCACCCTCCCTCGCGGGAGGAGCGGGAGAAGAGACCCAGTACTTC
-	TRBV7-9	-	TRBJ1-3	CASSTPKQDYSGNTIYF	TGTGCCAGCAGCACCCCGAAACAGGACTACTCTGGAAACACCATATATTTT
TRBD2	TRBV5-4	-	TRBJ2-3	CASSLGDYVRVDTQYF	TGTGCCAGCAGCTTGGGGGACTATGTTCGGGTGGATACGCAGTATTTT
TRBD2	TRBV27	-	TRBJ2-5	CASSFKRGIQETQYF	TGTGCCAGCAGTTTCAAGCGGGGAATACAAGAGACCCAGTACTTC
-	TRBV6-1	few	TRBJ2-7	CASSQTSYEQYF	TGTGCCAGCAGCCAGACATCTTACGAGCAGTACTTC
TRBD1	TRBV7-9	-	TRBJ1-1	CASSSDRDSDTEAFF	TGTGCCAGCAGCTCCGACCGGGACAGTGACACTGAAGCTTTCTTT
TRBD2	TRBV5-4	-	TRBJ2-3	CASSPGGGLAGGLPDTQYF	TGTGCCAGCAGCCCAGGGGGCGGACTAGCGGGAGGTCTCCCAGATACGCAGTATTTT
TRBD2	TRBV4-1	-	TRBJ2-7	CASSQLITSGNYEQYF	TGCGCCAGCAGCCAACTCATTACTAGCGGGAACTACGAGCAGTACTTC
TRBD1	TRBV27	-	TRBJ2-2	CASTTLGAGGSKGELFF	TGTGCCAGCACCACGCTAGGGGCAGGGGGATCTAAGGGGGAGCTGTTTTTT
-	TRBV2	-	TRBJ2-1	CASSVLMNNEQFF	TGTGCCAGCAGTGTGCTAATGAACAATGAGCAGTTCTTC
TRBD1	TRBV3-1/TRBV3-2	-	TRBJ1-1	CASSLDRATEAFF	TGTGCCAGCAGCCTCGACAGGGCTACTGAAGCTTTCTTT
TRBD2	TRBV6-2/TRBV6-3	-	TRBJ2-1	CASSYPLLAGVRDNEQFF	TGTGCCAGCAGTTACCCCCTACTAGCGGGAGTTCGCGACAATGAGCAGTTCTTC
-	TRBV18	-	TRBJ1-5	CASSPRRDSNQPQHF	TGTGCCAGCTCACCAAGACGGGATAGCAATCAGCCCCAGCATTTT
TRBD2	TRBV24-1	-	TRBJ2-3	CATSETGRGEYF	TGTGCCACCAGTGAGACGGGACGGGGGGAGTATTTT
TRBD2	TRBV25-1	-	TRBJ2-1	CASASTSGSRNEQFF	TGTGCCAGCGCCTCGACTAGCGGGAGTCGCAATGAGCAGTTCTTC
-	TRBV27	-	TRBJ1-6	CASSLGVSRGSPLHF	TGTGCCAGCAGTTTGGGAGTTAGCAGGGGCTCACCCCTCCACTTT
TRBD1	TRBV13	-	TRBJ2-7	CASMQTGGKYEQYF	TGTGCCAGCATGCAAACAGGGGGCAAATACGAGCAGTACTTC
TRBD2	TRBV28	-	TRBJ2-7	CASPPRAGESSYEQYF	TGTGCCAGCCCCCCCCGCGCGGGGGAGAGCTCCTACGAGCAGTACTTC
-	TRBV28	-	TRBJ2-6	CAHSRGNSGANVLTF	TGTGCCCATTCCCGGGGGAACTCTGGGGCCAACGTCCTGACTTTC
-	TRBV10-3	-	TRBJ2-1	CAISESRGLASNEQFF	TGTGCCATCAGTGAGTCTCGAGGGCTAGCGTCCAATGAGCAGTTCTTC
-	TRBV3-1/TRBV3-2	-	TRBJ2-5	CASSQLRRTQETQYF	TGTGCCAGCAGCCAACTTAGAAGGACACAAGAGACCCAGTACTTC
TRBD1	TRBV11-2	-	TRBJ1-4	CASSSATWTGLNEKLFF	TGTGCCAGCAGCTCAGCGACGTGGACAGGGCTTAATGAAAAACTGTTTTTT
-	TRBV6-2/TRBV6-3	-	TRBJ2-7	CASSFSTGSPYYEQYF	TGTGCCAGCAGTTTTTCTACAGGAAGCCCCTACTACGAGCAGTACTTC
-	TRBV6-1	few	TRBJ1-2	CASSESSGLGYTF	TGTGCCAGCAGTGAAAGTTCAGGGCTTGGCTACACCTTC
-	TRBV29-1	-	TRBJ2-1	CSGASNEQFF	TGCAGCGGAGCTTCCAATGAGCAGTTCTTC
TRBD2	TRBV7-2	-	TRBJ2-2	CASSQGLAGNTGELFF	TGTGCCAGCAGCCAGGGCCTAGCGGGAAACACCGGGGAGCTGTTTTTT
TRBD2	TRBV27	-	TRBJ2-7	CASGLAGGWGEQYF	TGTGCCAGCGGACTAGCGGGAGGATGGGGCGAGCAGTACTTC
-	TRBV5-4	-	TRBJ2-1	CASSLHAGSGDNYNEQFF	TGTGCCAGCAGCTTGCACGCGGGTTCGGGAGATAACTACAATGAGCAGTTCTTC
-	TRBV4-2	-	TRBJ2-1	CASSQGLLNEQFF	TGTGCCAGCAGCCAAGGGCTCCTTAATGAGCAGTTCTTC
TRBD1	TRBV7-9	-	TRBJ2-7	CASSGTGTGRHEQYF	TGTGCCAGCAGCGGAACCGGGACAGGTAGACACGAGCAGTACTTC
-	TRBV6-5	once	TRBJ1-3	CASSYSAGVSGNTIYF	TGTGCCAGCAGTTACTCAGCGGGAGTCTCTGGAAACACCATATATTTT
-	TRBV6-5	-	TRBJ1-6	CASRPRTANSPLHF	TGTGCCAGCAGACCGAGGACAGCGAATTCACCCCTCCACTTT
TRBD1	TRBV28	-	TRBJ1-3	CASSAGGSSGNTIYF	TGTGCCAGCAGTGCAGGGGGCAGCTCTGGAAACACCATATATTTT
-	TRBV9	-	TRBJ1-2	CASSALGANYGYTF	TGTGCCAGCAGCGCCCTAGGGGCTAACTATGGCTACACCTTC
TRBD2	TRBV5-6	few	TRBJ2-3	CASSWGTSGATDTQYF	TGTGCCAGCAGCTGGGGGACTAGCGGGGCCACAGATACGCAGTATTTT
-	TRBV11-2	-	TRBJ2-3	CASRRSGSTDTQYF	TGTGCCAGCAGAAGGAGCGGGAGCACAGATACGCAGTATTTT
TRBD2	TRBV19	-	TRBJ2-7	CASTTAGGSSGSGYEQYF	TGTGCCAGTACCACAGCGGGGGGAAGTAGCGGGAGTGGGTACGAGCAGTACTTC
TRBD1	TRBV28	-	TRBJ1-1	CASNRGGSMNTEAFF	TGTGCCAGTAACAGGGGGGGCTCTATGAACACTGAAGCTTTCTTT
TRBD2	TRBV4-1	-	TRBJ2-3	CASTSGQPSTDTQYF	TGCGCCAGCACTAGCGGCCAGCCTAGCACAGATACGCAGTATTTT
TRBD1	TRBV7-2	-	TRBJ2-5	CASSYRGLEETQYF	TGTGCCAGCAGCTACAGGGGGTTAGAAGAGACCCAGTACTTC
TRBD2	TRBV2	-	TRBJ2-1	CASSVDSGRPSNEQFF	TGTGCCAGCAGTGTTGATAGCGGGAGGCCTTCCAATGAGCAGTTCTTC
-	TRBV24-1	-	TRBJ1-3	CATSGGHSGNTIYF	TGTGCCACCAGTGGAGGGCACTCTGGAAACACCATATATTTT